The 32 T cell receptor beta chains below were found in one sample sequenced in a study of blood T cell repertoires in COVID-19. The protocol was immunoSEQ multiplex PCR, while the TCRdb copy is restricted to in-frame clones and leaves out a portion. The table lists 56,000 or so clones, less than 90% of them singletons. The specimen was peripheral blood. The receptor source for this set is a human donor in a cohort sampled during active COVID-19.

The genes are TRBV19 and TRBJ1-5; no clear D. Per germline, CDR1 LNHDA and CDR2 SQIVND (reference sequence). This CDR3 spans 14 amino acids. V was shortened by 4 bases and J by 0 bases, with 7 bases between the two germline ends. The CDR3 coding sequence is TGTGCCAGTAGTAGGTTCGGTAGCAATCAGCCCCAGCATTTT. It specifies CASSRFGSNQPQHF.

The chain links TRBV28 to TRBJ1-2; D is ambiguous. Germline V gene sequence: CDR1 MDHEN, CDR2 SYDVKM. The length of the CDR3 is 13 residues. V was shortened by 2 bases and J by 6 bases, with 10 bases between the two germline ends. CDR3 region: CASSLRVPHGYTF. In DNA, the CDR3 is TGTGCCAGCAGTTTACGGGTTCCCCATGGCTACACCTTC.

J is TRBJ1-1 and V is TRBV19; D possibly corresponds to TRBD1 (5 bases). V gave up 5 bases and J gave up 4 bases, with 14 bases separating them. The germline gives CDR1 LNHDA, CDR2 SQIVND (reference sequence). The length of the CDR3 is 14 residues. The CDR3 region has the DNA TGTGCCAGTAGTCTCCAGGGTGAACTCACTGAAGCTTTCTTT. Protein: CASSLQGELTEAFF.

This chain uses TRBV28 with TRBJ1-2; TRBD1 agrees at 7 bases. The CDR3 sequence is 16 residues long. V dropped 1 base and J dropped 1; count of bases not matched to a gene: 6. CDR1 and CDR2 from the germline V gene are MDHEN and SYDVKM. DNA for the CDR3: TGTGCCAGCAGTTTATATAGGGGGCGCTTTAACTATGGCTACACCTTC. Protein sequence: CASSLYRGRFNYGYTF.

Only one count was recorded for this clone. The rearrangement links TRBV10-3 to TRBJ2-7, with TRBD2 as a possible D gene (6 bases). The CDR3 runs to 15 residues. With 7 bases removed from V and 3 bases from J, the gap between germline ends came to 19 bases. Germline CDR1 reads ENHRY; CDR2 reads SYGVKD. CDR3: CAIKPNRDSYYEQYF. The CDR3 DNA follows: TGTGCCATCAAGCCCAATCGGGACTCCTACTACGAGCAGTACTTC.

The rearrangement links TRBV25-1 to TRBJ1-1; TRBD1 agrees at 7 bases. CDR3 length: 14 residues. Germline CDR1 reads MGHDK; CDR2 reads SYGVNS. Unmatched junction bases numbered 7, after V lost 5 bases and J lost 4 bases. This CDR3 reads CASSKSGGVTEAFF. In nucleotides, the CDR3 is TGTGCCAGCAGTAAGTCAGGGGGAGTCACTGAAGCTTTCTTT.

The chain links TRBV6-1 to TRBJ2-1; 12 bases line up with TRBD2. Germline lookup yields CDR1 MNHNS and CDR2 SASEGT. The CDR3 spans 15 residues. The J segment lost 10 bases and the V segment lost 2 bases, leaving 6 bases of the junction unmatched. CDR3 sequence (DNA): TGTGCCAGCAGTGAATGGGGACTAGCGGGCGGAGAGCAGTTCTTC. As protein: CASSEWGLAGGEQFF.

The chain carries TRBV3-1 (or the pseudogene TRBV3-2) and TRBJ1-1; D uncertain. Trimming took off 4 bases at V and 8 bases at J, with 8 bases between the two ends. CDR3 length equals 11 residues. Germline V gene sequence: CDR1 LGHDT, CDR2 YNNKEL (reference sequence). CDR3 DNA: TGTGCCAGCAGCCGCGGCCAGGAAGCTTTCTTT. Protein sequence: CASSRGQEAFF.

This chain joins TRBV5-4 and TRBJ1-6; 10 nucleotides align to TRBD1. This CDR3 spans 16 amino acids. The junction had 8 bases not matched to a gene; V was cut back by 4 bases and J by 7 bases. Germline lookup yields CDR1 SGHNT and CDR2 YYREEE (reference sequence). The CDR3 DNA sequence: TGTGCCAGCAGCCAAGTGGGACAGGGGTTCAATTCACCCCTCCACTTT. Protein sequence: CASSQVGQGFNSPLHF.

The genes are TRBV11-2 and TRBJ2-7; a weak D match, TRBD2 (6 bases). V was trimmed by 1 base and J by 0 bases, leaving 13 bases between them. The CDR3 contains 16 residues. Germline loops: CDR1 SGHAT, CDR2 FQNNGV. CDR3 sequence: CASSLVVAVSSYEQYF. The CDR3, as DNA: TGTGCCAGCAGCTTAGTTGTAGCGGTGAGCTCCTACGAGCAGTACTTC.

The rearrangement links TRBV3-1 (or the pseudogene TRBV3-2) to TRBJ1-1, with D uncertain. Trimming took 1 base from V and 5 from J, leaving 8 bases between them. CDR1 is LGHDT and CDR2 is YNNKEL in the germline V gene (reference sequence). The CDR3 has 13 residues. CDR3 protein: CASSQVEGTEAFF. CDR3 nucleotides: TGTGCCAGCAGCCAAGTCGAGGGTACTGAAGCTTTCTTT.

The rearrangement uses TRBV11-2 and TRBJ1-1; tentative D call: TRBD1 (6 bases). The V gene's germline CDR1 is SGHAT and CDR2 FQNNGV. V lost 5 bases to trimming and J lost 3 bases, with 16 bases between them. The CDR3 runs 15 residues. CDR3 nucleotide sequence: TGTGCCAGCAGCGCAACACAGGGAGGGGACACTGAAGCTTTCTTT. It translates to CASSATQGGDTEAFF.

J is TRBJ1-2 and V is TRBV9; D is undetermined. V dropped 0 bases and J dropped 6 bases, with 18 bases sitting between them. Germline-derived CDR1 and CDR2 are SGDLS and YYNGEE. CDR3 length equals 16 residues. CDR3 sequence reads: CASSVDPGKGVDGYTF. CDR3 in DNA: TGTGCCAGCAGCGTAGATCCCGGGAAAGGAGTCGATGGCTACACCTTC.

This chain uses TRBV12-3 or TRBV12-4 with TRBJ2-1; 13 nucleotides match TRBD2. The CDR3 contains 13 residues. V shed 5 bases, J shed 11 bases, and the junction held 3 bases outside the gene matches. The CDR3 DNA sequence: TGTGCCAGCAGTACCGGGACTAGCGGGAAGCAGTTCTTC. Translated, it gives CASSTGTSGKQFF.

The chain joins TRBV2 to TRBJ1-5; D gene ambiguous. Germline V gene sequence: CDR1 SNHLY, CDR2 FYNNEI. Trimming took off 10 bases at V and 1 base at J, with 14 bases between the two ends. The CDR3 spans 14 residues. DNA for the CDR3: TGTGCCAACGGAGGACTGGACAGCAATCAGCCCCAGCATTTT. This encodes CANGGLDSNQPQHF.

This clone has a handful of counts. The chain uses TRBV25-1 and TRBJ1-5; D possibly corresponds to TRBD1 (5 bases). The germline V and J ends were trimmed by 4 bases and 2 bases, with 12 bases remaining between them. Germline CDR1 reads MGHDK; CDR2 reads SYGVNS. The CDR3 is 15 amino acids. The CDR3 DNA sequence: TGTGCCAGCAGTGGGGGCGGGGTGGGCAATCAGCCCCAGCATTTT. Its translation: CASSGGGVGNQPQHF.

The chain uses TRBV4-1 and TRBJ2-1, with 16 bases fitting TRBD2. The ends lost 4 bases at V and 6 bases at J; junction bases unmatched: 6. Germline V lookup: CDR1 MGHRA, CDR2 YSYEKL. The CDR3 sequence is 17 residues long. CDR3: CASSRGLAGGLFNEQFF. DNA for the CDR3: TGCGCCAGCAGCCGGGGACTAGCGGGAGGGCTCTTCAATGAGCAGTTCTTC.

The chain employs TRBV9 and TRBJ1-3; D not resolved. V lost 0 bases to trimming and J lost 0 bases, with 10 bases between them. Germline loops: CDR1 SGDLS, CDR2 YYNGEE. The CDR3 is made up of 16 amino acids. The CDR3 coding sequence is TGTGCCAGCAGCGTAGACGGAGGTTACTCTGGAAACACCATATATTTT. It codes for CASSVDGGYSGNTIYF.

By share, this clone counts as medium-sized (0.01 to 0.1%). The gene calls are TRBV28 and TRBJ2-2, with TRBD1 matching over 8 bases. The CDR3 contains 18 residues. Germline loops: CDR1 MDHEN, CDR2 SYDVKM. V was pared by 5 bases and J by 2 bases, with 13 bases of the junction left unmatched. The CDR3 protein is CASSNLLSGGANTGELFF. In DNA, the CDR3 is TGTGCCAGCAGTAATCTTCTCTCAGGGGGCGCTAACACCGGGGAGCTGTTTTTT.

V gene TRBV27 combines with J gene TRBJ2-7, with 9 bases fitting TRBD2. This CDR3 spans 17 amino acids. Germline V CDR1 and CDR2: MNHEY, SMNVEV (reference sequence). V trimming: 1 base; J trimming: 1 base; junction bases outside the gene matches: 8. The chain's CDR3 is CASSLYPSGKRSYEQYF. As DNA, the CDR3 is TGTGCCAGCAGTTTATACCCTAGCGGGAAACGGTCCTACGAGCAGTACTTC.

This clone was counted between two and nine times. This rearrangement joins TRBV20-1 to TRBJ2-3, with D perhaps matching TRBD2 (6 bases). The CDR3 is 10 amino acids. CDR1 is DFQATT and CDR2 is SNEGSKA in the germline V gene (reference sequence). Trimming removed 6 bases at V and 8 bases at J, with 9 bases between. CDR3 residues: CSAGEATQYF. The CDR3 DNA is TGCAGTGCAGGGGAGGCTACGCAGTATTTT.

This clone was seen at least ten times. The chain has TRBV28 and TRBJ2-1, with D possibly being TRBD2 (5 bases). Germline V CDR1 and CDR2: MDHEN, SYDVKM. This CDR3 is 17 amino acids long. Trimming pared 3 bases from V and 2 bases from J, leaving 17 bases between. This chain's CDR3 is CASSFPTYTGTYNEQFF. The DNA of the CDR3 is TGTGCCAGCAGTTTTCCGACGTATACGGGGACCTACAATGAGCAGTTCTTC.

The rearrangement links TRBV6-6 to TRBJ2-2; the match to TRBD1 covers 8 bases. The CDR3 consists of 15 residues. Trimming at V came to 6 bases and at J to 1 base, leaving 4 bases not matched to a gene. Per the germline V gene, CDR1 is MNHNY and CDR2 is SVGAGI (reference sequence). CDR3 in DNA: TGTGCCAGCAGCCCAGGACAGGGGAACACCGGGGAGCTGTTTTTT. Translated, it gives CASSPGQGNTGELFF.

The CDR3 coding sequence is TGTGCCAGCAGCCTAGCGGGAGGCAATGAGCAGTTCTTC. Its protein is CASSLAGGNEQFF. The chain uses TRBV11-3 and TRBJ2-1, with TRBD2 matching 11 bases. V shed 5 bases and J 6 bases; nucleotides not matched to a gene: 0. The CDR3 loop spans 13 amino acids. Germline assignment: CDR1 SGHNT and CDR2 YENEEA.

The CDR3 bases are TGTGCCAGCAGTCCCGGACACCCCACTGAAGCTTTCTTT. This gives the protein CASSPGHPTEAFF. V and J are TRBV28 and TRBJ1-1; weak D call: TRBD1 (5 bases). V lost 5 bases, J lost 4 bases, and 11 bases lay in between. Germline-derived CDR1 and CDR2 are MDHEN and SYDVKM. The CDR3 spans 13 residues.

The chain employs TRBV19 and TRBJ2-2, with TRBD2 matching 11 bases. The germline V gene has CDR1 LNHDA and CDR2 SQIVND (reference sequence). J gave up 6 bases and V 7 bases, and 19 bases lay outside the gene matches. This CDR3 region has 19 residues. DNA of the CDR3: TGTGCCAGTACCCCTACCCAATTTCTAGCGGGAGGATCACCCGGGGAGCTGTTTTTT. Translated, it gives CASTPTQFLAGGSPGELFF.

The chain has TRBV19 and TRBJ2-1, with 7 bases matching TRBD2. The ends lost 6 bases at V and 2 bases at J; junction bases unmatched: 7. CDR3 length: 15 amino acids. In germline, CDR1 is LNHDA, CDR2 SQIVND (reference sequence). The CDR3, as DNA: TGTGCCAGTAGGGAGAGCGGGACGGCCTACAATGAGCAGTTCTTC. This encodes CASRESGTAYNEQFF.

The chain joins TRBV6-4 to TRBJ1-6, with no clear D. CDR1 is MRHNA, CDR2 SNTAGT, per germline. CDR3 length: 14 residues. The V end was cut by 5 bases, the J end by 7 bases, with 12 bases between. The CDR3 reads CASSLTPGNSPLHF. As DNA, the CDR3 is TGTGCCAGCAGTCTCACCCCGGGGAATTCACCCCTCCACTTT.

This rearrangement joins TRBV7-2 to TRBJ2-6, with D possibly TRBD2 on 6 matching bases. V lost 1 base and J lost 5, with 9 bases in between. Germline CDR1 SGHTA, CDR2 FQGNSA. The length of the CDR3 is 15 residues. The CDR3 sequence is CASSLVGGRANVLTF. The CDR3 bases are TGTGCCAGCAGCTTAGTCGGGGGTAGGGCCAACGTCCTGACTTTC.

V usage is TRBV19 and J usage is TRBJ1-5; D perhaps matches TRBD1 (5 bases). Trimming removed 6 bases from V and 0 bases from J, with 15 bases in between. Germline values: CDR1 LNHDA, CDR2 SQIVND (reference sequence). CDR3 length equals 16 residues. The chain's CDR3 is CASRPEQVYSNQPQHF. DNA for the CDR3: TGTGCCAGTAGGCCTGAACAGGTGTATAGCAATCAGCCCCAGCATTTT.

The table lists this clone with a few counts. This chain uses TRBV5-4 with TRBJ2-2, with a tentative D call TRBD2 (5 bases). Between the trimmed V and J ends, which lost 4 bases and 1 base, there was a span of 17 bases. Germline values: CDR1 SGHNT, CDR2 YYREEE (reference sequence). This CDR3 has 17 residues. Written as DNA, the CDR3 is TGTGCCAGCAGCGGTCGGCTAGGGAGTAAGAACACCGGGGAGCTGTTTTTT. It specifies CASSGRLGSKNTGELFF.

The J gene is TRBJ2-1, the V gene TRBV7-9; 15 positions match TRBD2. V shed 0 bases, J shed 7 bases, and the junction held 7 bases outside the gene matches. The CDR3 length is 18 residues. Germline V gene lookup returns CDR1 SEHNR and CDR2 FQNEAQ (reference sequence). CDR3 sequence: CASSLAGTSGRSRNEQFF. Here the CDR3 DNA reads TGTGCCAGCAGCTTAGCAGGGACTAGCGGGAGGTCGCGTAATGAGCAGTTCTTC.